Presented here are 2 T cell receptor beta chains from one specimen sequenced in a study of T-cell reconstitution after alpha-beta-depleted transplantation in children. A library of TCRbeta sequences, prepared with unique molecular identifiers, was generated. Via MiXCR, TCRdb re-called the PCR reads, giving one row per CDR3 protein. The profile covers around 490,000 distinct CDR3 sequences, with about 10% appearing a single time and 14% taken by the ten largest. The sequenced sample was PBMCs, mostly from graft donor cells, obtained 180 days after TCRalphabeta/CD19-depleted stem cell transplant. The receptor source for this set is a female patient aged 2-15 years who had a stem cell transplant for aplastic anemia, so the T cells may come from the graft donor.

The chain couples TRBV7-8 to TRBJ2-1; D call uncertain. Germline CDR1 is SGHVS and CDR2 is FQNEAQ. V lost 2 bases to trimming and J lost 3 bases, with 8 bases between them. The CDR3 loop spans 14 amino acids. The CDR3 DNA sequence: TGTGCCAGCAGCTTACAGGAGAACTACAATGAGCAGTTCTTC. It specifies CASSLQENYNEQFF.

V usage is TRBV4-2 and J usage is TRBJ2-7; D is tentatively TRBD1 or TRBD2 (6 bases each). The CDR3 has 19 residues. V was trimmed by 0 bases and J by 4 bases, leaving 25 bases between them. Germline CDR1 and CDR2: LGHNA and YNFKEQ. The CDR3 reads CASSQDPLSGAKGSYEQYF. CDR3 DNA: TGTGCCAGCAGCCAAGATCCACTGTCGGGGGCCAAAGGATCGTACGAGCAGTACTTC.